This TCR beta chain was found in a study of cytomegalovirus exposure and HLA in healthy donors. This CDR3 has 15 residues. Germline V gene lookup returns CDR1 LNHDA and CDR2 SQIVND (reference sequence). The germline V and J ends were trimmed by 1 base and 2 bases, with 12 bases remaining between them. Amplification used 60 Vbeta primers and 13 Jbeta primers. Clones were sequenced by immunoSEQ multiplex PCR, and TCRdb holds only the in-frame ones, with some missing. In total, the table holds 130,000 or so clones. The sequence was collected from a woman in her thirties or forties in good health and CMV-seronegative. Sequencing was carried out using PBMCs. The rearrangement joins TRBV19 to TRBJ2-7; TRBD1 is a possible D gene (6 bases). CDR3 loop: CASSIVWKGAYEQYF. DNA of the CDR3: TGTGCCAGTAGTATAGTTTGGAAGGGGGCCTACGAGCAGTACTTC.